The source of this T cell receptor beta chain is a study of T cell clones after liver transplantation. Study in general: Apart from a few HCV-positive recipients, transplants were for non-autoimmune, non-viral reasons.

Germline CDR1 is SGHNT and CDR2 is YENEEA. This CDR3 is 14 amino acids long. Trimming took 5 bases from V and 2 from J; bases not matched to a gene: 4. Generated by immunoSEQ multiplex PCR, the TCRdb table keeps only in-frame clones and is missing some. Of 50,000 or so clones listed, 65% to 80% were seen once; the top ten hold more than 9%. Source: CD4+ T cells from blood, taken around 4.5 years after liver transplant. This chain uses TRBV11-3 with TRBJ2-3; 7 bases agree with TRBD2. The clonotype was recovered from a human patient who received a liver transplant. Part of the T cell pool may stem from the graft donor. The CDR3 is CASSNLAVTDTQYF. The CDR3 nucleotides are TGTGCCAGCAGCAATCTAGCGGTCACAGATACGCAGTATTTT.